This T cell receptor (beta chain) comes out of a study of CD8 T cells in ankylosing spondylitis. This clonotype was counted many times. Its antigen is unknown. Quantitative 5'-RACE was performed with molecular barcodes, and it yielded the TCR beta libraries. TCRdb processed the 5' RACE reads anew with MiXCR; each CDR3 protein has one entry. Of 250,000 to 400,000 distinct CDR3 sequences listed, roughly 12% were seen once; the top ten hold roughly 9%. The V gene end was trimmed by 3 bases and the J gene end by 0 bases; junction bases not matched to a gene: 8. The CDR3 is made up of 16 amino acids. Germline V gene lookup returns CDR1 SGHRS and CDR2 YFSETQ. Findings and caveats of the study: Made up of eight highly homologous variants, a TCR beta motif appeared characteristic of ankylosing spondylitis blood.

The chain employs TRBV5-1 and TRBJ2-7; 8 nucleotides line up with TRBD1. Specimen: blood, either unsorted or a sorted T cell fraction (not recorded which). The TCR comes from a female donor with ankylosing spondylitis or in good health (not recorded which). The CDR3 is CASSSQGASPSYEQYF. CDR3 in DNA: TGCGCCAGCAGCTCCCAGGGGGCCAGCCCCTCCTACGAGCAGTACTTC. Together with reference TRBV5-1 and TRBJ2-7, the CDR3 gives the full variable domain: KAGVTQTPRYLIKTRGQQVTLSCSPISGHRSVSWYQQTPGQGLQFLFEYFSETQRNKGNFPGRFSGRQFSNSRSEMNVSTLELGDSALYLCASSSQGASPSYEQYFGPGTRLTVT.